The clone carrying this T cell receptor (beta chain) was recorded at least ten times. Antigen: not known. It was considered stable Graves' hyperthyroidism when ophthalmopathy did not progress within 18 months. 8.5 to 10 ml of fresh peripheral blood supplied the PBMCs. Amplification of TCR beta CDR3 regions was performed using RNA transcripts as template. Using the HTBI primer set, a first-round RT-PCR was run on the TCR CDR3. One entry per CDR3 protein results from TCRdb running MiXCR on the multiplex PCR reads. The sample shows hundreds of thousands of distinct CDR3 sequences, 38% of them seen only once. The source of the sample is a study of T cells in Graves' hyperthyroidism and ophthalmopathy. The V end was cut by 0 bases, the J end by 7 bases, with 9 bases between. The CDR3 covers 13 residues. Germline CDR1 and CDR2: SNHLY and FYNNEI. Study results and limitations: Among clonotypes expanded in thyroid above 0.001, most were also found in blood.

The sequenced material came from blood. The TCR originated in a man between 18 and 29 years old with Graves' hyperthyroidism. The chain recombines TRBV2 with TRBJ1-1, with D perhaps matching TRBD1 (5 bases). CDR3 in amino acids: CASSEALQGEAFF. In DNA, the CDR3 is TGTGCCAGCAGTGAAGCATTGCAGGGTGAAGCTTTCTTT.